Given below is one T cell receptor beta chain in context. This sample was taken from a study of blood T cell repertoires in COVID-19. Study summary: The analysed material was cDNA or gDNA that came from T cells, B-cell-depleted T cells, or PBMCs.

Germline V CDR1 and CDR2: SGHKS, YYEKEE (reference sequence). V was clipped by 0 bases and J by 0 bases, with 4 bases between them. This CDR3 is built from 15 residues. Original processing methods: Amplified reference gene primers provided the basis for estimating nucleated cell counts. Generated by immunoSEQ multiplex PCR, the TCRdb table keeps only in-frame clones and is missing some. From that table come the V and J calls and clone size; the DNA was used to work out D and trimming. The profile shows tens of thousands of clones, 81% of them singletons. Sequencing used peripheral blood. The V gene is TRBV5-5, the J gene TRBJ2-6, with unresolved D. The clonotype comes from an older woman with acute or convalescent COVID-19. The CDR3: CASSLAISGANVLTF. The CDR3 nucleotides read TGTGCCAGCAGCTTGGCAATCTCTGGGGCCAACGTCCTGACTTTC.